Listed below are T cell receptor beta chains from one sample, sequenced in a study of radiation and T cells in renal cell carcinoma. TCRdb's copy holds only in-frame clones and misses some; the assay was immunoSEQ multiplex PCR. Of 70,000 to 90,000 clones detected, 65% to 90% appear once; the ten largest clones hold about 22%. The material sequenced was blood, taken from a patient whose treatment included radiotherapy and nephrectomy. All receptors come from a woman in her forties or fifties with renal cell carcinoma. Each CDR3 is given with its conserved first and last residue. D genes are given only for firm matches. Not all rows give a size; the values are once, few, many and, for expanded clones, a class.

V	size	J	D	DNA	CDR3
TRBV4-3	.	TRBJ1-4	.	TGCGCCAGCAGCCAAGATCTAAGCAGGGTAGATCGTGGAGAAAAACTGTTTTTT	CASSQDLSRVDRGEKLFF
TRBV6-1	.	TRBJ2-2	.	TGTGCCAGCAGGTTGGCAGGGTTCACCGGGGAGCTGTTTTTT	CASRLAGFTGELFF
TRBV7-9	.	TRBJ2-7	.	TGTGCCAGCAGCTCTTCGACTGAATACGAGCAGTACTTC	CASSSSTEYEQYF
TRBV7-4	few	TRBJ1-2	.	TGTGCCAGCAGTAGTGCCTTCTATGGCTACACCTTC	CASSSAFYGYTF
TRBV11-1	once	TRBJ2-7	.	TGTGCCAGCAGCTTAGGTGGGATGCTATCCTACGAGCAGTACTTC	CASSLGGMLSYEQYF
TRBV7-9	.	TRBJ2-2	.	TGTGCCAGCAGCTTGACGGCGAACACCGGGGAGCTGTTTTTT	CASSLTANTGELFF
TRBV7-9	.	TRBJ2-7	TRBD2	TGTGCCAGCAGCCGAACTAGCGGGGGGGCGGACGAGCAGTACTTC	CASSRTSGGADEQYF
TRBV6-6	.	TRBJ1-3	.	TGTGCCAGCAGTTCCCAAATCTCTGGAAACACCATATATTTT	CASSSQISGNTIYF
TRBV19	.	TRBJ1-1	TRBD1	TGTGCCAGTAGCAAGGGCGCGACAGGGGGGGAAGCTTTCTTT	CASSKGATGGEAFF
TRBV11-2	.	TRBJ2-2	TRBD2	TGTGCCAGCAGCTTATCTCCTAGCGGGAGCGCCGGGGAGCTGTTTTTT	CASSLSPSGSAGELFF
TRBV28	once	TRBJ2-3	.	TGTGCCAGCAGTCCCCCAGGCACAGATACGCAGTATTTT	CASSPPGTDTQYF
TRBV6-1	.	TRBJ1-5	TRBD1	TGTGCCAGCAGTGAAGCGCTACGTGGGACAGGGACTCAGCCCCAGCATTTT	CASSEALRGTGTQPQHF
TRBV7-9	once	TRBJ2-2	.	TGTGCCAGCAGCTTAGACGGAGGGCTCCTGCGAAGGGCCGGGGAGCTGTTTTTT	CASSLDGGLLRRAGELFF
TRBV9	.	TRBJ1-1	.	TGTGCCAGCAGCCCACGACCGGACACTGAAGCTTTCTTT	CASSPRPDTEAFF
TRBV27	.	TRBJ2-1	.	TGTGCCAGCAGTTTAGGGCTATTGAACAATGAGCAGTTCTTC	CASSLGLLNNEQFF
TRBV4-1	.	TRBJ1-4	.	TGCGCCAGCAGCCAAGTTCTATCTGCAACTAATGAAAAACTGTTTTTT	CASSQVLSATNEKLFF
TRBV5-1	.	TRBJ2-3	.	TGCGCCAGCAGCATAGGGTTCACAGATACGCAGTATTTT	CASSIGFTDTQYF
TRBV27	.	TRBJ2-7	TRBD1	TGTGCCAGCAGTTCCCGGACAGGAAGCTCCTACGAGCAGTACTTC	CASSSRTGSSYEQYF
TRBV27	.	TRBJ2-1	TRBD2	TGTGCCAGCAGTTTCGACCTAGCGGGATACAATGAGCAGTTCTTC	CASSFDLAGYNEQFF
TRBV7-6	.	TRBJ1-1	.	TGTGCCAGCAGCTTAACAGCTAACACTGAAGCTTTCTTT	CASSLTANTEAFF
TRBV18	.	TRBJ2-1	TRBD2	TGTGCCAGCTCACTTCTGCCTAGCGGGAGTAATGAGCAGTTCTTC	CASSLLPSGSNEQFF
TRBV28	once	TRBJ1-1	TRBD1	TGTGCCAGCAGCCCTCCCCGGGCAGGGGGGAACACTGAAGCTTTCTTT	CASSPPRAGGNTEAFF
TRBV11-2	.	TRBJ2-1	.	TGTGCCAGCAGCTTAGGGTCCAGGGAGGATGAGCAGTTCTTC	CASSLGSREDEQFF
TRBV7-9	.	TRBJ2-5	.	TGTGCCAGCAGCTTAGAAGGCGGGTGGGGAGAGACCCAGTACTTC	CASSLEGGWGETQYF
TRBV10-3	.	TRBJ2-2	.	TGTGCCATCAGTGAGTCGACGGGGCGCGGGGAGCTGTTTTTT	CAISESTGRGELFF
TRBV15	.	TRBJ2-5	.	TGTGCCACCAGCAGCCCCCTCACACAGGAACAGACCCAGTACTTC	CATSSPLTQEQTQYF
TRBV7-8	.	TRBJ2-2	.	TGTGCCAGCAGCTCAAGGACAGCCCAGAGCGGGGAGCTGTTTTTT	CASSSRTAQSGELFF
TRBV18	once	TRBJ2-3	TRBD1	TGTGCCAGCTCACCGGGGACAGGGGGCGATACGCAGTATTTT	CASSPGTGGDTQYF
TRBV28	.	TRBJ2-7	TRBD2	TGTGCCAGCAGTTTATTCGGTCGGGGGGTATGGACTAGCGGGAGTTCCGAGCAGTACTTC	CASSLFGRGVWTSGSSEQYF
TRBV10-1	.	TRBJ1-2	.	TGCGCCAGCAGTGCGGCGAGCAACTATGGCTACACCTTC	CASSAASNYGYTF
TRBV27	.	TRBJ2-1	TRBD2	TGTGCCAGCAGTTTACCACAACTAGCGGGAGGGCCTATGGATGAGCAGTTCTTC	CASSLPQLAGGPMDEQFF
TRBV7-3	.	TRBJ1-2	.	TGTGCCAGCAGCCCGCGGGGTACCTCCTATGGCTACACCTTC	CASSPRGTSYGYTF
TRBV5-6	.	TRBJ2-7	.	TGTGCCAGCAGCTTTCAGACTATCAAGCAGTACTTC	CASSFQTIKQYF
TRBV18	.	TRBJ1-4	.	TGTGCCAGCTCACCGGGGAACAGCGTTAATATCATAGAGAATGAAAAACTGTTTTTT	CASSPGNSVNIIENEKLFF
TRBV27	.	TRBJ1-3	TRBD1	TGTGCCAGCAGCGAAATTCAGGGGGTAGGACCTGGAAACACCATATATTTT	CASSEIQGVGPGNTIYF
TRBV4-1	.	TRBJ1-4	.	TGCGCCAGCAGCCAGTGGAGAGGGGAAAAACTGTTTTTT	CASSQWRGEKLFF
TRBV5-6	.	TRBJ2-2	.	TGTGCCAGCAGCTTGGCTAGGGTGGGCACCGGGGAGCTGTTTTTT	CASSLARVGTGELFF
TRBV7-9	.	TRBJ1-1	.	TGTGCCAGCAGCTTAGGGGTGGAGAACACTGAAGCTTTCTTT	CASSLGVENTEAFF
TRBV30	once	TRBJ2-1	.	TGTGCCTGGAGTGGCCTCGTTCCCCCCGCCTACTCCTACAATGAGCAGTTCTTC	CAWSGLVPPAYSYNEQFF